This T cell receptor (beta chain) derives from a study of graft-versus-host responses after intestinal transplantation. As for the study in general: As for transplant type, recipients had multivisceral, liver-intestinal, or isolated intestinal grafts. Anti-thymocyte globulin induction preceded about 3 years of tacrolimus and steroid maintenance in all recipients. Whole-study findings and limits: Recipient-marrow GvH clones were detected, some having first appeared in ileum or blood. The study found high graft-versus-host to host-versus-graft clonal ratios in allografts of patients with graft-donor T cell macrochimerism.

Germline assignment: CDR1 LNHDA and CDR2 SQIVND (reference sequence). CDR3 length equals 14 residues. Trimming removed 7 bases at V and 1 base at J, with 12 bases between. The assay was immunoSEQ multiplex PCR, and TCRdb's table has in-frame clones only and misses some. The sample holds some 15,000 clones, over 85% seen once. A remark on this clone: Antigen: not known.

This chain joins TRBV19 and TRBJ2-3, with D hard to call. The sequence derives from a human patient who received an intestinal transplant, so some T cells may come from the graft donor. Here the sequenced sample was PBMCs, taken 9 days after transplant. CDR3 sequence: CASNSPGGTDTQYF. In DNA, the CDR3 is TGTGCCAGTAACAGCCCCGGCGGCACAGATACGCAGTATTTT.